This T cell receptor beta chain derives from a study of blood T cell repertoires in COVID-19. This table comes from immunoSEQ multiplex PCR, and its TCRdb copy is limited to in-frame clones, with some not included. The repertoire consists of approximately 200,000 clones, with 87% occurring once and the leading ten covering 7.2%. The CDR3 runs 12 residues. CDR1 SGHNT and CDR2 YENEEA come from the germline V gene. Between the trimmed V and J ends, which lost 8 bases and 6 bases, there was a span of 11 bases. The sequencing input was PBMCs or T cells enriched from blood (not recorded which). This chain joins TRBV11-3 and TRBJ2-1; D might be TRBD2 (6 bases). This TCR came from a young man in a cohort exposed to, infected with or recovered from COVID-19 (not recorded which). CDR3: CASRGGSNEQFF. The CDR3 nucleotides are TGTGCCAGCCGCGGAGGGAGCAATGAGCAGTTCTTC. Full variable domain (remainder filled in from reference TRBV11-3 and TRBJ2-1): EAGVVQSPRYKIIEKKQPVAFWCNPISGHNTLYWYLQNLGQGPELLIRYENEEAVDDSQLPKDRFSAERLKGVDSTLKIQPAELGDSAVYLCASRGGSNEQFFGPGTRLTVL.